The 3 T cell receptor beta chains given below trace back to one sample, sequenced in a study of blood T cell repertoires in COVID-19. The table came from immunoSEQ multiplex PCR; TCRdb's copy has only in-frame clones and leaves some out. The sample shows approximately 180,000 clones, around 85% of them seen only once. Sequencing was done on a sample of peripheral blood. These receptors came from a person aged 65-85 years with COVID-19, enrolled during active disease.

V and J are TRBV5-4 and TRBJ2-1; 10 nucleotides agree with TRBD2. Per the germline V gene, CDR1 is SGHNT and CDR2 is YYREEE (reference sequence). CDR3 size: 16 residues. With 6 bases clipped from V and 9 bases from J, the junction kept 15 bases outside the gene matches. CDR3 residues: CASTRSISAGGPEQFF. The CDR3 DNA follows: TGTGCCAGCACCCGGTCCATTTCAGCGGGGGGGCCTGAGCAGTTCTTC.

The rearrangement links TRBV3-1 (or the pseudogene TRBV3-2) to TRBJ2-5; TRBD2 matches 14 bases. Germline V CDR1 and CDR2: LGHDT, YNNKEL (reference sequence). This CDR3 spans 19 amino acids. V lost 0 bases, J lost 5 bases, and 11 bases stayed unmatched. The chain's CDR3 is CASSQDWGTSGSLGETQYF. Written as DNA, the CDR3 is TGTGCCAGCAGCCAAGATTGGGGGACTAGCGGGAGTTTGGGGGAGACCCAGTACTTC.

The chain links TRBV7-2 to TRBJ1-3; D unclear. The CDR3 has 16 amino acids. V was clipped by 5 bases and J by 0 bases, with 14 bases between them. Germline V gene sequence: CDR1 SGHTA, CDR2 FQGNSA. The CDR3 DNA sequence: TGTGCCAGCAGCCCGCAGGTCTTTATCTCTGGAAACACCATATATTTT. This encodes CASSPQVFISGNTIYF.